The 18 T cell receptor beta chains reported below all come from one sample, sequenced in a study of tumor-infiltrating lymphocytes in primary liver carcinoma. Constant-region priming of around 500 ng total RNA yielded TCR beta cDNA. Three-round nested multiplex PCR performed with slightly modified ARM-PCR produced the TCR beta libraries. Rounds one and two of PCR, each of about 10 cycles, were primed with TRBV1-TRBV30 forward primers and a C-beta reverse primer. Using its own MiXCR run on the multiplex PCR reads, TCRdb lists one record per CDR3 protein. Here the sample spans 45,000 to 65,000 distinct CDR3 sequences, over 75% being singletons. From unsorted bulk tissue weighing roughly 17-31 mg, DNA and RNA were co-extracted. Material for sequencing was liver tumor tissue from sampling region 5. The subset: tumor region T5, tumor centre. These receptors originate from a man aged 35 to 55 with primary liver carcinoma and hepatitis B virus infection.

Notes on this clonotype: Given the absence of the conserved phenylalanine or tryptophan at the CDR3 end, a read error is likely. V and J are TRBV11-1 and TRBJ2-7, with D perhaps matching TRBD2 (6 bases). CDR3 size: 15 residues. Germline loops: CDR1 SGHAT, CDR2 FQDESV (reference sequence). This chain's CDR3 is CASSSTRDSSYEQYL. Here the CDR3 DNA reads TGTGCCAGTAGCTCAACCCGGGACTCCTCCTACGAGCAGTACTTA.

This clonotype occurred many times. The rearrangement joins TRBV12-3 or TRBV12-4 to TRBJ2-2, with 9 positions matching TRBD2. The V gene end was trimmed by 2 bases and the J gene end by 3 bases; junction bases not matched to a gene: 7. The CDR3 is made up of 17 amino acids. CDR3 in amino acids: CASSLTLGGRDTGELFF. The CDR3 DNA reads as TGTGCCAGCAGTTTAACTCTTGGCGGGAGGGACACCGGGGAGCTGTTTTTT.

In the case of this clonotype: One junction end does not reproduce the germline sequence, and a read error may be involved. CDR3 loop: CASSRGGRQGLSYELYF. CDR3 sequence (DNA): TGTGCCAGCAGCCGAGGGGGACGACAGGGCCTCTCCTACGAGCTGTACTTC. The chain has TRBV4-1 and TRBJ2-7, with TRBD1 matching over 7 bases. The length of the CDR3 is 17 residues. Germline CDR1 and CDR2: MGHRA and YSYEKL.

This clonotype was observed a handful of times. Because it lacks the conserved phenylalanine or tryptophan at the end, this CDR3 is likely a read error. This chain connects TRBV6-6 to TRBJ2-5; D call uncertain. The length of the CDR3 is 12 residues. V lost 5 bases, J lost 5 bases, and 9 bases lay in between. CDR1 and CDR2 from the germline V gene are MNHNY and SVGAGI (reference sequence). The CDR3 DNA follows: TGTGCCAGCAGTCCTGTCGCGGAGACCCAGTACTCC. It codes for CASSPVAETQYS.

This clonotype was seen more than once but under ten times. The rearrangement links TRBV11-2 to TRBJ2-4; unclear D gene. Germline CDR1 SGHAT, CDR2 FQNNGV. The CDR3 contains 15 residues. The V gene lost 9 bases and the J gene lost 2 bases, with 17 bases spanning the gap. CDR3 in amino acids: CASTTSAVTKNIQYF. The CDR3, as DNA: TGTGCCAGTACCACATCGGCGGTAACCAAAAACATTCAGTACTTC.

A remark on this clonotype: At one boundary the junction diverges from the germline segment, which might be a read error. The chain links TRBV5-4 to TRBJ1-3, with unresolved D. The CDR3 extends over 16 amino acids. Per germline, CDR1 SGHNT and CDR2 YYREEE (reference sequence). CDR3 in amino acids: CASSLKGPVSGNAIYF. CDR3 nucleotides: TGTGCCAGCAGCTTGAAAGGTCCCGTCTCTGGAAACGCCATATATTTT.

The chain links TRBV5-5 to TRBJ2-7, with D unresolved. The CDR3 is 15 amino acids. CDR1 SGHKS and CDR2 YYEKEE come from the germline V gene (reference sequence). This CDR3 reads CVSSLASSGPYEQYF. DNA of the CDR3: TGTGTTAGCAGCTTGGCATCTTCTGGTCCCTACGAGCAGTACTTC.

A note on this clonotype: One end of the junction fails to match germline, which may point to a read error. The chain employs TRBV6-6 and TRBJ1-2, with a tentative D call TRBD1 (6 bases). Germline assignment: CDR1 MNHNY and CDR2 SVGAGI (reference sequence). This CDR3 has 15 amino acids. The CDR3 DNA sequence: TGTACCAGCAGTTCCGACGACGGGACACACTATGGCTACACGTTC. Its protein is CTSSSDDGTHYGYTF.

Note on this clonotype: A junction end diverges from the germline sequence, so it may reflect a read error. The chain has TRBV5-4 and TRBJ2-3; TRBD2 matches 8 bases. The CDR3 length is 16 residues. From germline, CDR1 is SGHNT and CDR2 YYREEE (reference sequence). CDR3 region: CASSLLPGGPTDTQYF. Written as DNA, the CDR3 is TGTGCCAGCAGCTTACTCCCGGGAGGGCCCACAGATACGCAATATTTT.

The rearrangement uses TRBV5-6 and TRBJ2-7, with 13 bases identical to TRBD2. CDR1 SGHDT and CDR2 YYEEEE come from the germline V gene. The CDR3 totals 16 residues. V trimming: 2 bases; J trimming: 5 bases; junction bases outside the gene matches: 7. The CDR3 region is CASSLRGLAGTHEQYF. CDR3 in DNA: TGTGCCAGCAGCTTAAGGGGACTAGCGGGGACCCACGAGCAGTACTTC.

The chain carries TRBV29-1 and TRBJ2-2, with D possibly matching TRBD2 (6 bases). This CDR3 has 12 amino acids. CDR1 SQVTM and CDR2 ANQGSEA come from the germline V gene. Trimming pared 3 bases from V and 6 bases from J, leaving 8 bases between. The CDR3 reads CSVDGGAGELFF. The CDR3 DNA sequence: TGCAGCGTTGATGGCGGGGCCGGGGAGCTGTTTTTT.

The chain uses TRBV12-3 or TRBV12-4 and TRBJ2-2, with TRBD2 as a possible D gene (6 bases). The CDR3 has 14 amino acids. Trimming shortened V by 7 bases and J by 13 bases, and 22 bases separated the two germline ends. This CDR3 is CASMETVNTGRLFF. CDR3 DNA sequence: TGTGCCAGCATGGAGACAGTGAACACCGGGAGGCTGTTTTTT.

Regarding this clonotype: The junction shows a germline mismatch at one end, possibly a read error. This rearrangement joins TRBV6-1 to TRBJ2-7, with 8 bases fitting TRBD2. In germline, CDR1 is MNHNS, CDR2 SASEGT. The CDR3 runs 15 residues. The CDR3 sequence is CASSWEAGEVYDQYF. CDR3 nucleotide sequence: TGTGCCAGCAGCTGGGAAGCGGGAGAGGTCTACGACCAGTACTTC.

The chain uses TRBV7-2 and TRBJ1-3; D unresolved. From germline, CDR1 is SGHTA and CDR2 FQGNSA. This CDR3 has 16 residues. Deletions cut 1 base from V and 4 bases from J, with 14 bases between. This chain's CDR3 is CASSLGTPNTGNTIYF. CDR3 coding DNA: TGTGCCAGCAGCTTAGGGACCCCTAACACAGGAAACACCATATATTTT. The complete variable domain, with remaining parts taken from reference TRBV7-2 and TRBJ1-3, reads GAGVSQSPSNKVTEKGKDVELRCDPISGHTALYWYRQSLGQGLEFLIYFQGNSAPDKSGLPSDRFSAERTGGSVSTLTIQRTQQEDSAVYLCASSLGTPNTGNTIYFGEGSWLTVV.

Notes on this clonotype: Germline is not matched at one junction end, which may reflect a read error. CDR3 nucleotides: TGTGCCAGCAGCTTAACGGAGTCGGGAGAATACGTGCAGTACTTC. Amino acids: CASSLTESGEYVQYF. This sequence joins TRBV11-1 and TRBJ2-7; D is perhaps TRBD2 (6 bases). This CDR3 region has 15 residues. Germline values: CDR1 SGHAT, CDR2 FQDESV (reference sequence). The full variable domain, rest sourced from reference TRBV11-1 and TRBJ2-7, is EAEVAQSPRYKITEKSQAVAFWCDPISGHATLYWYRQILGQGPELLVQFQDESVVDDSQLPKDRFSAERLKGVDSTLKIQPAELGDSAMYLCASSLTESGEYVQYFGPGTRLTVT.

This clonotype was detected only a few times. A much more abundant neighbour one base away suggests this may be a read error. The chain carries TRBV28 and TRBJ2-1, with D tentatively TRBD1 or TRBD2 (5 bases each). Per germline, CDR1 MDHEN and CDR2 SYDVKM. This CDR3 comprises 19 residues. Trimming removed 1 base at V and 5 bases at J, with 24 bases between. For the CDR3, the DNA is TGTGCCAGCAGTTTATACCACTTTCCGGGACCAGCGGAGCACAATGAGCAGTTCTTC. Its protein product is CASSLYHFPGPAEHNEQFF.

Note on this clonotype: Mismatch with germline at one junction end may stem from a read error. The chain joins TRBV30 to TRBJ2-5; D is ambiguous. CDR3 length: 13 residues. Looked up from germline, CDR1 is GTSNPN and CDR2 is SVGIG (reference sequence). The chain's CDR3 is CVWSKRLGETQYF. The CDR3 nucleotides are TGTGTCTGGAGTAAGAGATTAGGGGAGACCCAGTACTTC.

In regard to this clonotype: Because it lacks the conserved phenylalanine or tryptophan at the end, this CDR3 is likely a read error. Because the CDR3's place on the DNA is in doubt, the DNA is left out and the CDR3 is given as listed by TCRdb. The chain has TRBV12-3 or TRBV12-4 and TRBJ2-6. Ends included, the CDR3 has 14 residues. CDR3 in amino acids: CASSLKSGANVLSL.